This TCR beta chain was documented in a study of shared clonotypes between healthy human individuals. Authors' analysis steps: ImmunoSEQ yielded junction-only sequences lacking quality scores, so filtering differed. Here immunoSEQ multiplex PCR was the method, and the copy in TCRdb shows in-frame clones only, minus some. The V and J calls and clone size are taken from that table; D and trimming were inferred from the DNA. The sample carries hundreds of thousands of clones, about 80% recorded once. Recent acute infections and vaccinations were absent in the healthy HIV-negative adult donors. Study-wide results and caveats: The represented genetic and exposure-history diversity was limited by the small number of donors. Only blood underwent sampling, and tissue repertoires likely differ.

About this clone itself: Its antigen is currently unknown.

Trimming shortened V by 2 bases and J by 8 bases, and 3 bases separated the two germline ends. From germline, CDR1 is SGHVS and CDR2 FQNEAQ. CDR3 length equals 11 residues. The sequencing input was PBMCs. The J gene is TRBJ2-2, the V gene TRBV7-8; D gene ambiguous. The receptor was derived from a woman between 40 and 50 years old in good health. Some clones in this sample may be carry-over from other donors' samples. Here the CDR3 DNA reads TGTGCCAGCAGCTTACAGGGGGAGCTGTTTTTT. Its translation is CASSLQGELFF.